The 20 T cell receptor beta chains below come from one sample, sequenced in a study of blood T cell repertoires in COVID-19 (dated by TCRdb to 2019 to 2021). The library was built by means of the immunoSEQ multiplex PCR assay. Here the immuneACCESS table is served through TCRdb, limited to in-frame sequences with V and J called. Missing clones are a known gap in these copies; in checked studies unresolved V genes cover under half, and the rest lacks a known reason. For this sample the table gives 45,000 to 60,000 clones, of which around 90% were detected only once. The top ten clones comprise roughly 3% of the sample. Sequencing input: peripheral blood. The receptor set was obtained from a man aged 50 to 59 with active COVID-19.

The chain joins TRBV9 to TRBJ2-7, with a possible D match to TRBD2 (5 bases). The CDR3 runs to 15 residues. V dropped 4 bases and J dropped 3 bases, with 17 bases sitting between them. CDR1 SGDLS and CDR2 YYNGEE come from the germline V gene. The DNA of the CDR3 is TGTGCCAGCAGCCCGGGATTGGATCTGAACTACGAGCAGTACTTC. It yields the protein CASSPGLDLNYEQYF.

The chain joins TRBV2 to TRBJ1-1; D remains unclear. Trimming cost V 6 bases and J 6 bases, with 17 bases left between them. There are 14 residues in the CDR3. CDR1 and CDR2 (germline): SNHLY, FYNNEI. This chain's CDR3 is CASSPFGGSSEAFF. Here the CDR3 DNA reads TGTGCCAGCAGCCCCTTTGGAGGGTCCTCTGAAGCTTTCTTT.

The rearrangement joins TRBV19 to TRBJ1-5; possible D gene TRBD1, 6 bases. The V end lost 1 base, the J end lost 5 bases, and 9 bases lay between the germline ends. Germline V gives CDR1 LNHDA, CDR2 SQIVND (reference sequence). CDR3 length equals 14 residues. CDR3 nucleotide sequence: TGTGCCAGTAGTATAGGGGGACAAGATCAGCCCCAGCATTTT. Protein: CASSIGGQDQPQHF.

The count of this clone is one. J is TRBJ1-2 and V is TRBV11-2, with TRBD1 matching over 8 bases. The CDR3 covers 13 residues. After removal of 3 bases from V and 6 bases from J, the junction contained 3 bases not matched to a gene. The germline V gene encodes CDR1 SGHAT and CDR2 FQNNGV. CDR3 amino acids: CASSFGQGDGYTF. The CDR3 bases are TGTGCCAGCAGCTTTGGACAGGGCGATGGCTACACCTTC.

This rearrangement joins TRBV24-1 to TRBJ2-1; no clear D. Germline V gene lookup returns CDR1 KGHDR and CDR2 SFDVKD. The CDR3 length is 12 residues. The V gene lost 3 bases and the J gene lost 7 bases, with 6 bases spanning the gap. CDR3 in DNA: TGTGCCACCAGTGATACTGAGAATGAGCAGTTCTTC. Encoded protein: CATSDTENEQFF.

This clone occurred once. The chain carries TRBV5-5 and TRBJ2-3, with a possible D match to TRBD1 (6 bases). The V and J ends lost 2 bases and 2 bases respectively, with 15 bases between them. In germline, CDR1 is SGHKS, CDR2 YYEKEE (reference sequence). The CDR3 spans 16 residues. CDR3 DNA sequence: TGTGCCAGCAGCTTAGGGGGTTATCGGATCACAGATACGCAGTATTTT. Its protein product is CASSLGGYRITDTQYF.

V is TRBV6-5 and J is TRBJ2-7; D perhaps matches TRBD2 (5 bases). The CDR3 totals 13 residues. Germline V CDR1 and CDR2: MNHEY, SVGAGI. The V gene lost 5 bases and the J gene lost 7 bases, with 15 bases spanning the gap. For the CDR3, the DNA is TGTGCCAGCAGTAGCGGCCTACTTGTGGAGCAGTACTTC. It encodes CASSSGLLVEQYF.

J is TRBJ1-1 and V is TRBV28; 7 bases are shared with TRBD1. This CDR3 is 18 amino acids long. Trimming cost V 3 bases and J 3 bases; bases outside gene matches: 16. The germline gives CDR1 MDHEN, CDR2 SYDVKM. CDR3 loop: CASSLSKQGIDLYTEAFF. The CDR3 DNA is TGTGCCAGCAGTTTGTCCAAACAGGGGATCGACCTTTACACTGAAGCTTTCTTT.

The CDR3 here is CASSRSDLSSYNEQFF. The CDR3 nucleotides read TGTGCCAGCAGCCGCTCGGACTTAAGCTCCTACAATGAGCAGTTCTTC. The genes are TRBV4-2 and TRBJ2-1, with D tentatively TRBD2 (5 bases). Per the germline V gene, CDR1 is LGHNA and CDR2 is YNFKEQ. Deletions cut 4 bases from V and 0 bases from J, with 13 bases between. The CDR3 is 16 residues long.

This rearrangement joins TRBV6-2 or TRBV6-3 to TRBJ1-1; D possibly corresponds to TRBD1 (5 bases). The CDR3 consists of 21 residues. V dropped 1 base and J dropped 5 bases, with 32 bases sitting between them. Germline V gives CDR1 MNHEY, CDR2 SVGEGT. CDR3 amino acids: CASSYWRGGVRSSNTRTEAFF. The DNA for the CDR3 is TGTGCCAGCAGTTACTGGAGGGGAGGCGTCAGGTCGTCAAACACACGTACTGAAGCTTTCTTT.

The chain combines TRBV6-2 or TRBV6-3 with TRBJ1-2; D call uncertain. Trimming took off 5 bases at V and 1 base at J, with 8 bases between the two ends. This CDR3 spans 13 amino acids. CDR1 is MNHEY and CDR2 is SVGEGT in the germline V gene. The CDR3 region has the DNA TGTGCCAGCAGTACAACAGATAACTATGGCTACACCTTC. Translation gives CASSTTDNYGYTF.

The chain combines TRBV14 with TRBJ1-3; D not resolved. The CDR3 is made up of 19 amino acids. Trimming stripped 0 bases from V and 0 bases from J, with 18 bases between. CDR1 and CDR2 (germline): SGHDN, FVKESK. The CDR3 region is CASSQDWRARQSSGNTIYF. The DNA of the CDR3 is TGTGCCAGCAGCCAAGATTGGAGGGCTCGGCAGAGCTCTGGAAACACCATATATTTT.

The gene calls are TRBV4-1 and TRBJ2-1; TRBD2 matches 12 bases. The CDR3 is 15 amino acids. CDR1 MGHRA and CDR2 YSYEKL come from the germline V gene. The J segment lost 6 bases and the V segment lost 2 bases, leaving 2 bases of the junction unmatched. This CDR3 reads CASSQLAGGRNEQFF. The CDR3 DNA is TGCGCCAGCAGCCAACTAGCGGGAGGGCGCAATGAGCAGTTCTTC.

The rearrangement links TRBV10-3 to TRBJ1-2; D may be TRBD1 (5 bases). There are 13 residues in the CDR3. In germline, CDR1 is ENHRY, CDR2 SYGVKD. Trimming cost V 0 bases and J 8 bases, with 10 bases left between them. The CDR3 is CAISESRGQGYTF. The CDR3 DNA follows: TGTGCCATCAGTGAGTCGCGGGGCCAGGGCTACACCTTC.

The rearrangement joins TRBV11-2 to TRBJ1-6; no reliable D call. V lost 0 bases and J 8 bases, leaving 11 bases between the germline ends. CDR1 is SGHAT and CDR2 is FQNNGV in the germline V gene. CDR3 length: 15 amino acids. CDR3 DNA: TGTGCCAGCAGCTTAGATCTCCAGGTGGATTCACCCCTCCACTTT. As protein: CASSLDLQVDSPLHF.

The chain carries TRBV19 and TRBJ1-1; 8 positions match TRBD1. CDR1 is LNHDA, CDR2 SQIVND, per germline (reference sequence). V was clipped by 5 bases and J by 4 bases; unmatched bases: 6. This CDR3 has 14 residues. DNA for the CDR3: TGTGCCAGTAGTGGCAGGGGGCTGGGCACTGAAGCTTTCTTT. Protein product: CASSGRGLGTEAFF.

This chain links TRBV7-3 with TRBJ1-1; maybe TRBD1 (6 bases). Germline V gene data show CDR1 as SGHTA and CDR2 as FQGTGA. This CDR3 is built from 13 residues. The V and J ends lost 8 bases and 2 bases respectively, with 12 bases between them. CDR3 bases: TGTGCCAGCGGTTTACAGGGTAACACTGAAGCTTTCTTT. This translates into CASGLQGNTEAFF.

The chain recombines TRBV7-2 with TRBJ2-1; the match to TRBD1 covers 8 bases. This CDR3 spans 15 amino acids. CDR1 is SGHTA and CDR2 is FQGNSA in the germline V gene. The J segment lost 6 bases and the V segment lost 3 bases, leaving 7 bases of the junction unmatched. The CDR3 region is CASSFYRGIFNEQFF. DNA of the CDR3: TGTGCCAGCAGCTTCTACAGGGGGATCTTCAATGAGCAGTTCTTC.

The chain combines TRBV9 with TRBJ2-5; D is unresolved. The CDR3 extends over 14 amino acids. V shed 3 bases and J shed 0 bases, with 9 bases lying between them. From germline, CDR1 is SGDLS and CDR2 YYNGEE. As DNA, the CDR3 is TGTGCCAGCAGCGGTAAACAGTACCAAGAGACCCAGTACTTC. Translated: CASSGKQYQETQYF.

This chain uses TRBV29-1 with TRBJ1-1; 7 bases match TRBD1. Germline CDR1 reads SQVTM; CDR2 reads ANQGSEA. The CDR3 is made up of 15 amino acids. The V segment lost 4 bases and the J segment 3 bases; nucleotides outside the gene matches: 11. For the CDR3, the DNA is TGCAGCGTTGTTGCCCCTTCGCAGGGGGACACTGAAGCTTTCTTT. Its translation is CSVVAPSQGDTEAFF.